The 15 T cell receptor beta chains given below trace back to one sample, sequenced in a study of T cells expressing NK-cell markers. TCRdb re-called the 5' RACE reads and catalogs CDR3 proteins one per entry, DNA excluded. The sample has about 450,000 distinct CDR3 sequences. The sequenced sample was blood T cells: a sorted CD56 or NKG2C T cell subset, CD4+ or CD8+ T cells, or bulk PBMC T cells (not recorded which). All receptors come from a woman between 18 and 75 years old in good health.

This CDR3 reads CASSPQGAAYEQYF. The chain has TRBV5-1 and TRBJ2-7. CDR3 length: 14 residues. Germline V gives CDR1 SGHRS, CDR2 YFSETQ.

V and J are TRBV20-1 and TRBJ1-2; TCRdb calls TRBD1, which cannot be checked without DNA. The CDR3 is 15 residues long. CDR1 is DFQATT, CDR2 SNEGSKA, per germline (reference sequence). CDR3 sequence: CSAQNTGPANYGYTF.

CDR3 amino acids: CASSYSIQGEVTGELFF. The rearrangement joins TRBV6-5 to TRBJ2-2; TCRdb picks TRBD1, but there is no DNA to check that call. This CDR3 has 17 amino acids. The germline V gene has CDR1 MNHEY and CDR2 SVGAGI.

V and J are TRBV19 and TRBJ2-1. CDR1 LNHDA and CDR2 SQIVND come from the germline V gene (reference sequence). This CDR3 has 16 residues. CDR3 region: CASSIRVGVLVNEQFF.

The chain employs TRBV6-4 and TRBJ2-2; TCRdb proposes TRBD1, but this gene call is untestable without DNA. The CDR3 loop spans 16 amino acids. Germline lookup yields CDR1 MRHNA and CDR2 SNTAGT. CDR3 protein: CASREQGTGDTGELFF.

The V and J genes are TRBV28 and TRBJ1-2; TCRdb outputs TRBD1, but without DNA this stays unchecked. CDR1 is MDHEN, CDR2 SYDVKM, per germline. This CDR3 contains 16 residues. The CDR3 protein is CASSYPQGLDNYGYTF.

This chain links TRBV20-1 with TRBJ2-2; as DNA is missing, the TRBD2 call by TCRdb cannot be tested. From germline, CDR1 is DFQATT and CDR2 SNEGSKA (reference sequence). The CDR3 runs 13 residues. CDR3 in amino acids: CSAPTSGSGELFF.

The chain is built from TRBV19 and TRBJ1-1; lacking DNA, the TRBD1 call made by TCRdb goes unchecked. CDR1 is LNHDA and CDR2 is SQIVND in the germline V gene (reference sequence). The CDR3 has 15 amino acids. The CDR3 protein is CASSIVQGIGTEAFF.

The V gene is TRBV6-5, the J gene TRBJ2-2. From germline, CDR1 is MNHEY and CDR2 SVGAGI. The CDR3 has 11 amino acids. CDR3 in amino acids: CASILHGELFF.

This chain joins TRBV6-2 or TRBV6-3 and TRBJ1-5; the D call from TCRdb, TRBD1, cannot be confirmed without DNA. Germline V gene data show CDR1 as MNHEY and CDR2 as SVGEGT. This CDR3 comprises 14 residues. The CDR3 reads CASTGGWSNQPQHF.

The chain recombines TRBV28 with TRBJ2-5; TCRdb's D call, TRBD1, is unchecked because there is no DNA. The germline V gene has CDR1 MDHEN and CDR2 SYDVKM. This CDR3 contains 15 residues. CDR3 region: CASSFDRGIQETQYF.

The chain recombines TRBV19 with TRBJ2-1; the D call from TCRdb, TRBD2, cannot be confirmed without DNA. In germline, CDR1 is LNHDA, CDR2 SQIVND (reference sequence). The CDR3 extends over 17 amino acids. The CDR3 loop is CASRGLADPNSYNEQFF.

This sequence joins TRBV9 and TRBJ2-2; TCRdb calls TRBD2, which cannot be checked without DNA. The germline CDR1 and CDR2 sequences are SGDLS and YYNGEE. CDR3 length equals 15 residues. CDR3: CASSPRGLEAGELFF.

This rearrangement joins TRBV20-1 to TRBJ2-5; no DNA is available, so the TRBD2 call from TCRdb remains unchecked. The V gene's germline CDR1 is DFQATT and CDR2 SNEGSKA (reference sequence). The CDR3 totals 15 residues. CDR3 region: CSAREPLAGQETQYF.

The gene calls are TRBV14 and TRBJ1-1. CDR3 size: 15 residues. Germline V gene sequence: CDR1 SGHDN, CDR2 FVKESK. The CDR3 spells CASSQQGLKNTEAFF.